This T cell receptor beta chain derives from a study of T cells in Graves' hyperthyroidism and ophthalmopathy. Germline loops: CDR1 SGHVS, CDR2 FQNEAQ. CDR3 length: 13 residues. Amplified regions were TCR beta CDR3 sequences from RNA transcripts. HTBI primers were employed in a first-round RT-PCR of the TCR CDR3. From the multiplex PCR reads, TCRdb called clonotypes with MiXCR, one entry per CDR3 protein. The sample carries some 600,000 distinct CDR3 sequences, 46% recorded once. Patients aged 18 to 65 with hyperthyroidism were newly diagnosed, with duration under 2 months. The source material was peripheral blood or thyroid tissue (not recorded which). The chain joins TRBV7-8 to TRBJ2-5; D gene uncertain. The DNA end favors TRBJ2-1, so the J call may be wrong. This receptor was obtained from a woman aged 18-29 years with Graves' hyperthyroidism. The chain's CDR3 is CASSIPPVDEQFF. CDR3 DNA: TGTGCCAGTAGTATCCCCCCGGTGGATGAGCAGTTCTTC.